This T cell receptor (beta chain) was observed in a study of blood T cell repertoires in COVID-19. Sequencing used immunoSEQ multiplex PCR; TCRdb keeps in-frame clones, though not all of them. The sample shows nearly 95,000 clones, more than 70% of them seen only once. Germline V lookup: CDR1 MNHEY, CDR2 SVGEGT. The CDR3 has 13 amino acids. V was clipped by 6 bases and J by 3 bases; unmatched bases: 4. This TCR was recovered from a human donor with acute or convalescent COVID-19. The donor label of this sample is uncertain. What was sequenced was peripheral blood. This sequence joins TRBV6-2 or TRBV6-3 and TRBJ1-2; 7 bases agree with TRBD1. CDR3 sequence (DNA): TGTGCCAGCAGCGGGGACAGCTACTATGGCTACACCTTC. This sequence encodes CASSGDSYYGYTF.